This T cell receptor (beta chain) is from a study of tumor-infiltrating lymphocytes in oesophageal squamous cell carcinoma. The germline gives CDR1 SGHRS, CDR2 YFSETQ. The CDR3 is made up of 14 amino acids. Trimming pared 1 base from V and 0 bases from J, leaving 6 bases between. This clonotype was recorded at least ten times. TCRdb passed the PCR reads through MiXCR, listing each CDR3 protein once. The profile covers roughly 23,000 distinct CDR3 sequences, with over 30% appearing a single time and approximately 19% taken by the ten largest. The sequencing input was esophageal tumor tissue. This chain uses TRBV5-1 with TRBJ2-3; no clear D gene. The TCR originated in a female donor with esophageal squamous cell carcinoma. DNA for the CDR3: TGCGCCAGCAGCTTGCAGCCAAGCACAGATACGCAGTATTTT. The encoded protein is CASSLQPSTDTQYF.